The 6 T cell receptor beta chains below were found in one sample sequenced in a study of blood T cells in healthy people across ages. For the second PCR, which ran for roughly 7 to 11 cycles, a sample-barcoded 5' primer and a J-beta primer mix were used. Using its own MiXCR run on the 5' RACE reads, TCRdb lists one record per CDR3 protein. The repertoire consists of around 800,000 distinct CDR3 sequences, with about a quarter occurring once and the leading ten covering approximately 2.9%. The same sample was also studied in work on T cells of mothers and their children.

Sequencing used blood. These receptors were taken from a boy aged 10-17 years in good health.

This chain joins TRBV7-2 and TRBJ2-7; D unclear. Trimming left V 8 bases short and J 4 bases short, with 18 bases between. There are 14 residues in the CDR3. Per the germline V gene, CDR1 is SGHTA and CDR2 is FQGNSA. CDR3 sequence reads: CASGLGVTPYEQYF. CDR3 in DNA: TGTGCCAGCGGTTTAGGCGTGACGCCGTACGAGCAGTACTTC.

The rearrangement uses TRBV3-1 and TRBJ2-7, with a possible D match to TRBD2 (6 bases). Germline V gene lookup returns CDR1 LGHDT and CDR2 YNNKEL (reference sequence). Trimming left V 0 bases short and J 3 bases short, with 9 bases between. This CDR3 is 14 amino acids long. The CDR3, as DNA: TGTGCCAGCAGCCAAGATTTCGGGAGCTACGAGCAGTACTTC. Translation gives CASSQDFGSYEQYF.

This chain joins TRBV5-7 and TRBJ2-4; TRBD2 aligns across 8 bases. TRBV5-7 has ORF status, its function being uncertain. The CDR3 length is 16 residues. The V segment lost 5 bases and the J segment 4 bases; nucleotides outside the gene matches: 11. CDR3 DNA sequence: TGTGCCAGCAGTTGGGGACGGACTAGCCAAAAAAACATTCAGTACTTC. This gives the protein CASSWGRTSQKNIQYF.

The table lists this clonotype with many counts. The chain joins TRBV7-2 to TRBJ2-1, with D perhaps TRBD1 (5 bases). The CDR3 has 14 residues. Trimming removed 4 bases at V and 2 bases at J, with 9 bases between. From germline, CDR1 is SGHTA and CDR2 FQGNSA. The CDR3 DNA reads TGTGCCAGCAGCTCCCCGACAGCCTACAATGAGCAGTTCTTC. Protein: CASSSPTAYNEQFF.

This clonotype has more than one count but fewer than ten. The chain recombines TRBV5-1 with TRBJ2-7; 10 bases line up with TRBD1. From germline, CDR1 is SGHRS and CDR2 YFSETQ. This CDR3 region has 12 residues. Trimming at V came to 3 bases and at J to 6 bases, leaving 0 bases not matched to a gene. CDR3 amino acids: CASSWTGGEQYF. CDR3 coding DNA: TGCGCCAGCAGCTGGACAGGGGGCGAGCAGTACTTC.

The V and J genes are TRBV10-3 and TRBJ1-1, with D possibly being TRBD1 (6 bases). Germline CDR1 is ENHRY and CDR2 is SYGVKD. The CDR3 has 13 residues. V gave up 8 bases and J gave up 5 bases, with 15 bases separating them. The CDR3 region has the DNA TGTGCCATCGGTAGGGAAGGGGGGACTGAAGCTTTCTTT. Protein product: CAIGREGGTEAFF.